This T cell receptor (beta chain) was observed in a study of T cells after yellow fever vaccination. Study background: In the case of low-cell-number fractions, SMART-Seq v4 Ultra Low Input was used for preparation.

Study-wide results and caveats: A small share of clonotypes appeared in both CD4 and CD8 compartments. Weaker overall, the secondary response nonetheless peaked faster (day 5 versus 15).

This clonotype was recorded at least ten times. The antigen remains undetermined. The CDR3 consists of 14 residues. Trimming left V 7 bases short and J 2 bases short, with 17 bases between. In germline, CDR1 is SQVTM, CDR2 ANQGSEA. As TCR cDNA was made by 5'RACE template switching, a universal primer site and UMIs were added. One entry per CDR3 protein results from TCRdb running MiXCR on the 5' RACE reads. The repertoire has 160,000 or so distinct CDR3 sequences, about 7% of them found once; the top ten carry 2.5% to 3%. The chain combines TRBV29-1 with TRBJ1-2; tentative D call: TRBD1 (5 bases). This clonotype originated in a young man who received the YFV17D yellow fever vaccine. Sequencing was performed on CD4+ T cells sorted from PBMCs, taken about 5 days after the first yellow fever vaccination. The CDR3 loop reads CSAERGVENYGYTF. In DNA form, the CDR3 reads TGCAGCGCCGAACGAGGGGTGGAGAACTATGGCTACACCTTC.